The 23 T cell receptor beta chains in this list originate from one sample, sequenced in a study of blood T cell repertoires in COVID-19. Here immunoSEQ multiplex PCR was the method, and the copy in TCRdb shows in-frame clones only, minus some. The sample contains 150,000 to 200,000 clones, approximately 80% of which appear only once. The source material was peripheral blood. These receptors originate from a woman in her 40s with COVID-19, enrolled during active disease.

This clone was detected only once. The gene calls are TRBV6-6 and TRBJ1-1; D unresolved. The CDR3 length is 13 residues. Trimming left V 2 bases short and J 5 bases short, with 9 bases between. Looked up from germline, CDR1 is MNHNY and CDR2 is SVGAGI (reference sequence). As DNA, the CDR3 is TGTGCCAGCAGTTACGGGGAGGTTACTGAAGCTTTCTTT. As protein: CASSYGEVTEAFF.

The rearrangement links TRBV19 to TRBJ2-1, with TRBD1 as a possible D gene (5 bases). V was shortened by 7 bases and J by 4 bases, with 17 bases between the two germline ends. Germline loops: CDR1 LNHDA, CDR2 SQIVND (reference sequence). The length of the CDR3 is 15 residues. The DNA for the CDR3 is TGTGCCAGTACCCAGATGGGGCTGGGGTACAATGAGCAGTTCTTC. It yields the protein CASTQMGLGYNEQFF.

The chain has TRBV12-3 or TRBV12-4 and TRBJ2-7; weak D call: TRBD1 (5 bases). Trimming removed 3 bases at V and 3 bases at J, with 9 bases between. This CDR3 has 13 residues. CDR3 sequence reads: CASSFSRDYEQYF. The CDR3 coding sequence is TGTGCCAGCAGTTTTTCCAGGGACTACGAGCAGTACTTC.

V gene TRBV29-1 combines with J gene TRBJ1-2, with D perhaps matching TRBD1 (6 bases). The CDR3 is 13 residues long. Per the germline V gene, CDR1 is SQVTM and CDR2 is ANQGSEA. In nucleotides, the CDR3 is TGCCACGAGGCAGGGGCAGATAACTATGGCTACACCTTC. Its protein is CHEAGADNYGYTF. Based on the CDR3 plus reference TRBV29-1 and TRBJ1-2, the full variable domain is SAVISQKPSRDICQRGTSLTIQCQVDSQVTMMFWYRQQPGQSLTLIATANQGSEATYESGFVIDKFPISRPNLTFSTLTVSNMSPEDSSIYLCHEAGADNYGYTFGSGTRLTVV.

The chain couples TRBV28 to TRBJ1-1; 11 bases are shared with TRBD1. After removal of 2 bases from V and 6 bases from J, the junction contained 5 bases not matched to a gene. This CDR3 is 15 amino acids long. CDR1 is MDHEN, CDR2 SYDVKM, per germline. This chain's CDR3 is CASSLTRTGGPEAFF. Here the CDR3 DNA reads TGTGCCAGCAGTTTAACGAGGACAGGGGGCCCTGAAGCTTTCTTT.

This chain uses TRBV19 with TRBJ1-2; the match to TRBD1 covers 7 bases. The CDR3 extends over 14 amino acids. Germline V gene lookup returns CDR1 LNHDA and CDR2 SQIVND (reference sequence). V shed 7 bases and J 4 bases; nucleotides not matched to a gene: 9. CDR3 sequence reads: CASKPGQTTYGYTF. The CDR3 bases are TGTGCCAGTAAACCGGGACAGACGACCTATGGCTACACCTTC.

This chain uses TRBV5-1 with TRBJ1-5; 8 nucleotides align to TRBD1. The CDR3 contains 15 residues. CDR1 SGHRS and CDR2 YFSETQ come from the germline V gene. Trimming took 4 bases from V and 2 from J; bases not matched to a gene: 5. CDR3 DNA sequence: TGCGCCAGCAGCGTCACAGGGGGGGGCAATCAGCCCCAGCATTTT. Its protein is CASSVTGGGNQPQHF.

The rearrangement uses TRBV7-9 and TRBJ2-3; no firm D call. V was pared by 1 base and J by 7 bases, with 6 bases between. Germline CDR1 is SEHNR and CDR2 is FQNEAQ (reference sequence). CDR3 size: 12 residues. CDR3 region: CASSLVGNTQYF. DNA for the CDR3: TGTGCCAGCAGCTTAGTTGGCAATACGCAGTATTTT.

The chain links TRBV20-1 to TRBJ1-2; perhaps TRBD1 as D (5 bases). The CDR3 length is 9 residues. CDR1 and CDR2 from the germline V gene are DFQATT and SNEGSKA (reference sequence). The CDR3 protein is CLAGGYYTF. The CDR3, as DNA: TGCCTCGCCGGGGGGTACTACACCTTC.

This chain links TRBV4-1 with TRBJ1-1, with 7 nucleotides matching TRBD1. V lost 4 bases to trimming and J lost 4 bases; unmatched junction nucleotides: 9. The CDR3 is 15 amino acids. Germline values: CDR1 MGHRA, CDR2 YSYEKL. CDR3 sequence (DNA): TGCGCCAGCAGCCCATGGACAGGCGGAAGCACTGAAGCTTTCTTT. This sequence encodes CASSPWTGGSTEAFF.

The V gene is TRBV11-2, the J gene TRBJ1-1, with D perhaps TRBD1 (5 bases). V was trimmed by 1 base and J by 3 bases, leaving 9 bases between them. The CDR3 length is 14 residues. Germline V lookup: CDR1 SGHAT, CDR2 FQNNGV. The CDR3 bases are TGTGCCAGCAGCTTAGCACAGGCCTACACTGAAGCTTTCTTT. This sequence encodes CASSLAQAYTEAFF. Full variable domain (remainder filled in from reference TRBV11-2 and TRBJ1-1): EAGVAQSPRYKIIEKRQSVAFWCNPISGHATLYWYQQILGQGPKLLIQFQNNGVVDDSQLPKDRFSAERLKGVDSTLKIQPAKLEDSAVYLCASSLAQAYTEAFFGQGTRLTVV.

The rearrangement joins TRBV19 to TRBJ1-2; the D gene is possibly TRBD1 (6 bases). CDR3 length: 13 amino acids. The germline V and J ends were trimmed by 6 bases and 8 bases, with 16 bases remaining between them. Germline V CDR1 and CDR2: LNHDA, SQIVND (reference sequence). Here the CDR3 reads CASRSQGGSGYTF. Written as DNA, the CDR3 is TGTGCCAGTAGATCACAGGGCGGGAGCGGCTACACCTTC.

A single count supports this clone. This chain links TRBV5-6 with TRBJ1-2; the match to TRBD1 covers 8 bases. Germline V gene data show CDR1 as SGHDT and CDR2 as YYEEEE. V was clipped by 3 bases and J by 6 bases; unmatched bases: 4. The CDR3 sequence is 13 residues long. CDR3 sequence: CASSWTGRDGYTF. In nucleotides, the CDR3 is TGTGCCAGCAGCTGGACAGGGAGGGATGGCTACACCTTC.

The V and J genes are TRBV3-1 (or the pseudogene TRBV3-2) and TRBJ2-2; possibly TRBD2 for D (6 bases). The CDR3 has 16 amino acids. The germline gives CDR1 LGHDT, CDR2 YNNKEL (reference sequence). Trimming removed 4 bases from V and 0 bases from J, with 12 bases in between. The CDR3 sequence is CASSPSGSANTGELFF. Written as DNA, the CDR3 is TGTGCCAGCAGCCCTTCCGGGAGCGCGAACACCGGGGAGCTGTTTTTT.

The genes are TRBV10-3 and TRBJ2-5; 11 bases align to TRBD2. With 4 bases clipped from V and 2 bases from J, the junction kept 9 bases outside the gene matches. This CDR3 is built from 17 residues. The germline V gene encodes CDR1 ENHRY and CDR2 SYGVKD. The CDR3 loop reads CAISGHGTSGKQETQYF. The CDR3 bases are TGTGCCATCAGTGGCCACGGGACTAGCGGTAAACAAGAGACCCAGTACTTC.

This clone was counted a single time. The chain is built from TRBV24-1 and TRBJ1-1; D is perhaps TRBD1 (5 bases). Trimming took off 5 bases at V and 1 base at J, with 7 bases between the two ends. The germline gives CDR1 KGHDR, CDR2 SFDVKD. This CDR3 has 13 residues. The CDR3 DNA reads as TGTGCCACCAGTGCGGGGGGGAACACTGAAGCTTTCTTT. Amino acid sequence: CATSAGGNTEAFF.

The chain links TRBV19 to TRBJ1-1; D might be TRBD1 (6 bases). Germline assignment: CDR1 LNHDA and CDR2 SQIVND (reference sequence). Deletions cut 4 bases from V and 0 bases from J, with 15 bases between. The CDR3 length is 16 residues. CDR3: CASSTSTGFMNTEAFF. The DNA for the CDR3 is TGTGCCAGTAGTACAAGCACAGGGTTTATGAACACTGAAGCTTTCTTT.

The V and J genes are TRBV27 and TRBJ2-1; D is ambiguous. From germline, CDR1 is MNHEY and CDR2 SMNVEV (reference sequence). V was clipped by 4 bases and J by 0 bases, with 13 bases between them. The CDR3 sequence is 16 residues long. CDR3: CASSSFAASSYNEQFF. CDR3 sequence (DNA): TGTGCCAGCAGTTCTTTCGCGGCATCCTCCTACAATGAGCAGTTCTTC.

V and J are TRBV10-3 and TRBJ2-7, with 7 bases that match TRBD2. Germline lookup yields CDR1 ENHRY and CDR2 SYGVKD. The CDR3 is made up of 16 amino acids. V lost 3 bases, J lost 3 bases, and 11 bases stayed unmatched. The CDR3 spells CAISDVFMGGSYEQYF. The DNA of the CDR3 is TGTGCCATCAGTGATGTTTTTATGGGAGGGAGCTACGAGCAGTACTTC.

In this sample, this clone turned up a few times. The chain has TRBV6-6 and TRBJ2-2, with a possible D match to TRBD2 (6 bases). Germline V gene data show CDR1 as MNHNY and CDR2 as SVGAGI (reference sequence). The CDR3 contains 16 residues. Trimming left V 0 bases short and J 4 bases short, with 12 bases between. The CDR3 DNA sequence: TGTGCCAGCAGTTACTCTACCGGGAGATCCACCGGGGAGCTGTTTTTT. Encoded protein: CASSYSTGRSTGELFF.

Points on this clone: One end of the junction varies from germline; a read error may be responsible. This chain links TRBV2 with TRBJ2-4, with a possible D match to TRBD2 (7 bases). Germline lookup yields CDR1 SNHLY and CDR2 FYNNEI. CDR3 size: 14 residues. In DNA form, the CDR3 reads TGTGCCAGCAGTGAAGAGTGGAGTGGTGGGGGGGCTAACTTC. Amino acids: CASSEEWSGGGANF.

This chain joins TRBV5-1 and TRBJ2-6; unclear D gene. Germline CDR1 reads SGHRS; CDR2 reads YFSETQ. The CDR3 is 18 amino acids. Trimming took 0 bases from V and 0 from J, leaving 13 bases between them. The CDR3 loop is CASSLGLSLASGANVLTF. The CDR3 nucleotides read TGCGCCAGCAGCTTGGGCCTCAGCTTAGCCTCTGGGGCCAACGTCCTGACTTTC. Combining the CDR3 with reference TRBV5-1 and TRBJ2-6 gives the whole variable domain KAGVTQTPRYLIKTRGQQVTLSCSPISGHRSVSWYQQTPGQGLQFLFEYFSETQRNKGNFPGRFSGRQFSNSRSEMNVSTLELGDSALYLCASSLGLSLASGANVLTFGAGSRLTVL.

The rearrangement joins TRBV5-6 to TRBJ1-4, with D possibly being TRBD1 (6 bases). Between the trimmed V and J ends, which lost 2 bases and 8 bases, there was a span of 10 bases. The CDR3 runs 13 residues. Germline V CDR1 and CDR2: SGHDT, YYEEEE. The CDR3: CASSFHRAEKLFF. Written as DNA, the CDR3 is TGTGCCAGCAGCTTTCACAGGGCGGAAAAACTGTTTTTT.